The 2 T cell receptor beta chains below were found in one sample sequenced in a study of blood T cell repertoires in COVID-19. Method: immunoSEQ multiplex PCR; TCRdb's copy keeps in-frame clones and lacks some. Counted here are some 180,000 clones, 84% occurring once; the ten biggest clones make up under 3.5%. The sequenced sample consisted of peripheral blood. Receptors originate from a woman of 80 years or more with COVID-19, enrolled during active disease.

The chain carries TRBV27 and TRBJ1-6, with a possible D match to TRBD1 (6 bases). Germline V gene sequence: CDR1 MNHEY, CDR2 SMNVEV (reference sequence). The V and J ends lost 3 bases and 10 bases respectively, with 10 bases between them. The CDR3 covers 13 residues. This CDR3 is CASSFQGMSPLHF. In DNA form, the CDR3 reads TGTGCCAGCAGTTTCCAGGGGATGTCACCCCTCCACTTT.

The chain carries TRBV27 and TRBJ1-5; a weak D match, TRBD1 (6 bases). The CDR3 runs 13 residues. Germline V gives CDR1 MNHEY, CDR2 SMNVEV (reference sequence). Trimming took 6 bases from V and 1 from J, leaving 7 bases between them. DNA of the CDR3: TGTGCCAGCAGGAGGGGGAGCAATCAGCCCCAGCATTTT. This encodes CASRRGSNQPQHF.